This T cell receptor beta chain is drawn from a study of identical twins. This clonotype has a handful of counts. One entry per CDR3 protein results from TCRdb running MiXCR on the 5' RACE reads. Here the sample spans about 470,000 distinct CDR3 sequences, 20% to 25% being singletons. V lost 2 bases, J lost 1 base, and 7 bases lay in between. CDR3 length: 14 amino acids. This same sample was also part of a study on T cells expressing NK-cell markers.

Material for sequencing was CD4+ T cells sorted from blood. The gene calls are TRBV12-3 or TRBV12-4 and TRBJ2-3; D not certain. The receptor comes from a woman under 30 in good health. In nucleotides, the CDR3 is TGTGCCAGCAGTTTACTTTTTCGCACAGATACGCAGTATTTT. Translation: CASSLLFRTDTQYF.